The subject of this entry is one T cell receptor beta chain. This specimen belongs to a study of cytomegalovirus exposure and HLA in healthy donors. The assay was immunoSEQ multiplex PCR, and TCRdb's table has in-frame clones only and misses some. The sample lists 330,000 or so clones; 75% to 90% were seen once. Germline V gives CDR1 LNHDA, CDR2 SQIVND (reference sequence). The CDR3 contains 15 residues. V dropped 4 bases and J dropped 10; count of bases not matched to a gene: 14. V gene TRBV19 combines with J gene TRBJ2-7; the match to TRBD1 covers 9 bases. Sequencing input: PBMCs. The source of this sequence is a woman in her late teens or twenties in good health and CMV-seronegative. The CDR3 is CASSRGPGQGLKQYF. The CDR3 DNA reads TGTGCCAGTAGTAGGGGACCGGGACAGGGCCTCAAACAGTACTTC.